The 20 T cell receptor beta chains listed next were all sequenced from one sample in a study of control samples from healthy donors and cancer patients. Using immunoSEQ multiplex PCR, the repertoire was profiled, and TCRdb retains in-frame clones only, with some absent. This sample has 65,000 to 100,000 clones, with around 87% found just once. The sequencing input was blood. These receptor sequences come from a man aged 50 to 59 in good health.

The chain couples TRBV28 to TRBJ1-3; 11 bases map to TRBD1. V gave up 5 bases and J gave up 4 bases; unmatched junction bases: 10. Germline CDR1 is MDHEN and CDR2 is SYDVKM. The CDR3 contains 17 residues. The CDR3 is CASSGPPGQGVGNTIYF. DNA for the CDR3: TGTGCCAGCAGTGGGCCCCCGGGACAGGGGGTCGGAAACACCATATATTTT.

The CDR3 DNA reads TGTGCCAGTAGTCTTTTAAGGGGGACAGGGGGCACTGAAGCTTTCTTT. Translation gives CASSLLRGTGGTEAFF. The V call is TRBV19, the J call TRBJ1-1, with 11 bases aligning to TRBD1. Germline-derived CDR1 and CDR2 are LNHDA and SQIVND (reference sequence). The CDR3 runs to 16 residues. V lost 5 bases to trimming and J lost 4 bases; unmatched junction nucleotides: 9.

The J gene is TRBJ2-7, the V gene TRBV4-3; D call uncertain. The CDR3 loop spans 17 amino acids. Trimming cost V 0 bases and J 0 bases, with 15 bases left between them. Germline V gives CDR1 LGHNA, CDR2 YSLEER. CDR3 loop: CASSQDFRQAFSYEQYF. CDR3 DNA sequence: TGCGCCAGCAGCCAAGATTTCCGGCAGGCTTTCTCCTACGAGCAGTACTTC.

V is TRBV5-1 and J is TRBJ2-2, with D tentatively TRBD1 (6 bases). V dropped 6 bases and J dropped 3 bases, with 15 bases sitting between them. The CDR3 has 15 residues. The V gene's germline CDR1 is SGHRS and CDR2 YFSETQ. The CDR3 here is CASTLGQFYTGELFF. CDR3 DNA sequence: TGCGCCAGCACCCTAGGACAGTTCTACACCGGGGAGCTGTTTTTT.

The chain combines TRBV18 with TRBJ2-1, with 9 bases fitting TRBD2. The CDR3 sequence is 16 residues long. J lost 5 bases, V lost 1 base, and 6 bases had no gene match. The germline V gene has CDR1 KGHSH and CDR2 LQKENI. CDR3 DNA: TGTGCCAGCTCACCACGCCCGGGACTAGCAAACAATGAGCAGTTCTTC. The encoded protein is CASSPRPGLANNEQFF.

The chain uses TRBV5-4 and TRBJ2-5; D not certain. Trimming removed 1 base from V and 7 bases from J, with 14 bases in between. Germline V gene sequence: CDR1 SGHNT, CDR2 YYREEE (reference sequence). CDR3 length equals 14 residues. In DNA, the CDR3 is TGTGCCAGCAGCTTGACGGAAACTCCCGGGACCCAGTACTTC. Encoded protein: CASSLTETPGTQYF.

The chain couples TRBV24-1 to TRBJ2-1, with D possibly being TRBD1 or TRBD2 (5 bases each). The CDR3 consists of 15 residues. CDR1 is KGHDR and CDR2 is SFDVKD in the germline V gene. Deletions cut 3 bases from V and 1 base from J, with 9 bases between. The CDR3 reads CATSDRDHSYNEQFF. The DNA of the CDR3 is TGTGCCACCAGTGATAGGGACCATTCCTACAATGAGCAGTTCTTC.

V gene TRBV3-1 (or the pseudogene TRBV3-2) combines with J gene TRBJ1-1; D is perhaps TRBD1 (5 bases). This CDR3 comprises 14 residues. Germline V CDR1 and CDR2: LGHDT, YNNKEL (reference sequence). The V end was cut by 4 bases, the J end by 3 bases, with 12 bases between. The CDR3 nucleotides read TGTGCCAGCAGCCCAGGGACGGGGTACACTGAAGCTTTCTTT. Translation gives CASSPGTGYTEAFF.

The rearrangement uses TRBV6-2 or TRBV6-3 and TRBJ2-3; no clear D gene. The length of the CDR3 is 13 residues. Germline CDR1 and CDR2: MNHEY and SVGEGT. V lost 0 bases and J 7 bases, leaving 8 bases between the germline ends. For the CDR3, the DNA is TGTGCCAGCAGTTACTCGAATAGCAATACGCAGTATTTT. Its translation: CASSYSNSNTQYF.

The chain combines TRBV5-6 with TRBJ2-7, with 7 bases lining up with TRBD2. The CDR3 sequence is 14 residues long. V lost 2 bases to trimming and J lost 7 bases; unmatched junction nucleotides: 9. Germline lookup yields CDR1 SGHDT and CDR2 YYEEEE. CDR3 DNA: TGTGCCAGCAGCTTAGGGCTAGCGGTGGGGGAGCAGTACTTC. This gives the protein CASSLGLAVGEQYF.

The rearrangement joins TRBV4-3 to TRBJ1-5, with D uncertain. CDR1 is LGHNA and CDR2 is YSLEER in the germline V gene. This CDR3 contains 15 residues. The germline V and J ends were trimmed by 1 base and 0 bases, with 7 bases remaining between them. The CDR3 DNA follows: TGCGCCAGCAGCCAAGCGGTCCATAGCAATCAGCCCCAGCATTTT. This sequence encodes CASSQAVHSNQPQHF.

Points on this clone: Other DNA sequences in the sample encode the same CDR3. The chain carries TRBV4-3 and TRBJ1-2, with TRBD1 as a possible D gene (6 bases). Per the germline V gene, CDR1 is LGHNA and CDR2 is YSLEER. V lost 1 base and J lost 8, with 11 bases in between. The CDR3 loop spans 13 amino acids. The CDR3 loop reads CASSQARGLGYTF. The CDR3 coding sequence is TGCGCCAGCAGCCAAGCCCGGGGGCTGGGCTACACCTTC.

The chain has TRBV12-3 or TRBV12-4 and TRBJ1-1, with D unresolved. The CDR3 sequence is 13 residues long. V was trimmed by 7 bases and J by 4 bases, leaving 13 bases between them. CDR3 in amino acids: CASTSSWGTEAFF. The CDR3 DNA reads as TGTGCCAGCACCTCCAGCTGGGGCACTGAAGCTTTCTTT.

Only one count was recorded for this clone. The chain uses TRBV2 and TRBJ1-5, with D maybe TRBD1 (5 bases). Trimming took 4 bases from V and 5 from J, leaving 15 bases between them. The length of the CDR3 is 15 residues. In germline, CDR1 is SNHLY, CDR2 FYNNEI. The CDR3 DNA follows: TGTGCCAGCAGTGGATCGGGGGTAGGGGATCAGCCCCAGCATTTT. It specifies CASSGSGVGDQPQHF.

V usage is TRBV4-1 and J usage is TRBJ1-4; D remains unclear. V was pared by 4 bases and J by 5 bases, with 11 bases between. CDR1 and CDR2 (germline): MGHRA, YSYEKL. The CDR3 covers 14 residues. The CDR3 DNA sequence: TGCGCCAGCAGCCTCTTGGGGTTAAATGAAAAACTGTTTTTT. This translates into CASSLLGLNEKLFF.

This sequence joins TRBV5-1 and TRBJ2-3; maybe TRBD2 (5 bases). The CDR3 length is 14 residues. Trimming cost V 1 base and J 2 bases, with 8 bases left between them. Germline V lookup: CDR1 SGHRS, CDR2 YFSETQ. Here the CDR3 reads CASSLLAFTDTQYF. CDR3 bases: TGCGCCAGCAGCTTGCTAGCCTTCACAGATACGCAGTATTTT.

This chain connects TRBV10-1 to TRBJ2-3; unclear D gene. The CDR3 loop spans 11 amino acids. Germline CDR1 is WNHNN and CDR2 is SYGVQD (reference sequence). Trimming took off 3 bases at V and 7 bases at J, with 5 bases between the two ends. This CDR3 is CASSDFNTQYF. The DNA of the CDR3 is TGCGCCAGCAGTGATTTTAATACGCAGTATTTT.

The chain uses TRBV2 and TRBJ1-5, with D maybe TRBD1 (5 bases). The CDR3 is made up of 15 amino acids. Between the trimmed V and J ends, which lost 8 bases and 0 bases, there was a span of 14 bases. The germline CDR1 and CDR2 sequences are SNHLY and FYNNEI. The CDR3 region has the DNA TGTGCCAGCTCTCGGGGGGTTCCTAGCAATCAGCCCCAGCATTTT. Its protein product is CASSRGVPSNQPQHF.

The CDR3 DNA reads TGTGCCAGCAGCCCCGGACAGGGGGCGTGGGGCTACACCTTC. Protein: CASSPGQGAWGYTF. The chain couples TRBV14 to TRBJ1-2; 11 nucleotides align to TRBD1. This CDR3 region has 14 residues. CDR1 is SGHDN, CDR2 FVKESK, per germline. V lost 4 bases, J lost 8 bases, and 6 bases stayed unmatched.

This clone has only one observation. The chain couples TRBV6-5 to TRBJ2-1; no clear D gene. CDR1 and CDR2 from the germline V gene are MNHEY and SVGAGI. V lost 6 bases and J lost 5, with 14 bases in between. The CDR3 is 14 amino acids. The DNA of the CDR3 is TGTGCCAGCAGGACCTACGGGTCTAACAATGAGCAGTTCTTC. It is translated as CASRTYGSNNEQFF.